This T cell receptor beta chain was identified in a study of blood T cell repertoires in COVID-19. Data came from immunoSEQ multiplex PCR; TCRdb stores just in-frame clones and leaves some out. The sample yields some 60,000 clones, more than 90% seen once. CDR3 length: 15 amino acids. The germline V gene has CDR1 SGDLS and CDR2 YYNGEE. V lost 3 bases, J lost 2 bases, and 6 bases stayed unmatched. This chain joins TRBV9 and TRBJ2-3; TRBD1 aligns across 7 bases. The sample consisted of peripheral blood. The source of this sequence is a man in his 60s with acute or convalescent COVID-19. The DNA for the CDR3 is TGTGCCAGCAGCGGACTCCAGGGGGTCACAGATACGCAGTATTTT. Its translation is CASSGLQGVTDTQYF.